What follows describes a single T cell receptor beta chain. What it recognizes is unknown. This sequence may be a read error, since a much larger clone differs from it by one base. This specimen belongs to a study of CD8+CD57+ T cells in acquired aplastic anemia. The overall study: Quantities of DNA derived from sorted CD4+ and CD8+ cells averaged 3.2 ug. Healthy donor CD4+ cell samples had a mean of roughly 10 million reads.

Germline lookup yields CDR1 KGHDR and CDR2 SFDVKD. Germline trimming cut 6 bases from V and 5 bases from J; bases unmatched to any gene: 9. CDR3 length: 14 amino acids. For CDR3 and TCR beta VDJ profiling, genomic DNA was the template used. One entry per CDR3 protein, called by TCRdb with MiXCR from the reads. The sample lists some 64,000 distinct CDR3 sequences, around 50% occurring once. General study points: Patients and controls shared roughly 30 CD8+ CDR3 sequences, which appeared highly expressed in patients and within their immunodominant clones. No significant patient-versus-control difference appeared in CD8+ Simpson's diversity.

The rearrangement uses TRBV24-1 and TRBJ2-7; 7 bases line up with TRBD1. The source is a human donor in good health, serving as a control. The source material was sorted CD4+, CD8+, or CD8+CD57+ T cells (not recorded which) from PBMCs. The CDR3, as DNA: TGTGCCACCAGTTTAAAACAGGGGTTCCACGAGCAGTACTTC. This encodes CATSLKQGFHEQYF.